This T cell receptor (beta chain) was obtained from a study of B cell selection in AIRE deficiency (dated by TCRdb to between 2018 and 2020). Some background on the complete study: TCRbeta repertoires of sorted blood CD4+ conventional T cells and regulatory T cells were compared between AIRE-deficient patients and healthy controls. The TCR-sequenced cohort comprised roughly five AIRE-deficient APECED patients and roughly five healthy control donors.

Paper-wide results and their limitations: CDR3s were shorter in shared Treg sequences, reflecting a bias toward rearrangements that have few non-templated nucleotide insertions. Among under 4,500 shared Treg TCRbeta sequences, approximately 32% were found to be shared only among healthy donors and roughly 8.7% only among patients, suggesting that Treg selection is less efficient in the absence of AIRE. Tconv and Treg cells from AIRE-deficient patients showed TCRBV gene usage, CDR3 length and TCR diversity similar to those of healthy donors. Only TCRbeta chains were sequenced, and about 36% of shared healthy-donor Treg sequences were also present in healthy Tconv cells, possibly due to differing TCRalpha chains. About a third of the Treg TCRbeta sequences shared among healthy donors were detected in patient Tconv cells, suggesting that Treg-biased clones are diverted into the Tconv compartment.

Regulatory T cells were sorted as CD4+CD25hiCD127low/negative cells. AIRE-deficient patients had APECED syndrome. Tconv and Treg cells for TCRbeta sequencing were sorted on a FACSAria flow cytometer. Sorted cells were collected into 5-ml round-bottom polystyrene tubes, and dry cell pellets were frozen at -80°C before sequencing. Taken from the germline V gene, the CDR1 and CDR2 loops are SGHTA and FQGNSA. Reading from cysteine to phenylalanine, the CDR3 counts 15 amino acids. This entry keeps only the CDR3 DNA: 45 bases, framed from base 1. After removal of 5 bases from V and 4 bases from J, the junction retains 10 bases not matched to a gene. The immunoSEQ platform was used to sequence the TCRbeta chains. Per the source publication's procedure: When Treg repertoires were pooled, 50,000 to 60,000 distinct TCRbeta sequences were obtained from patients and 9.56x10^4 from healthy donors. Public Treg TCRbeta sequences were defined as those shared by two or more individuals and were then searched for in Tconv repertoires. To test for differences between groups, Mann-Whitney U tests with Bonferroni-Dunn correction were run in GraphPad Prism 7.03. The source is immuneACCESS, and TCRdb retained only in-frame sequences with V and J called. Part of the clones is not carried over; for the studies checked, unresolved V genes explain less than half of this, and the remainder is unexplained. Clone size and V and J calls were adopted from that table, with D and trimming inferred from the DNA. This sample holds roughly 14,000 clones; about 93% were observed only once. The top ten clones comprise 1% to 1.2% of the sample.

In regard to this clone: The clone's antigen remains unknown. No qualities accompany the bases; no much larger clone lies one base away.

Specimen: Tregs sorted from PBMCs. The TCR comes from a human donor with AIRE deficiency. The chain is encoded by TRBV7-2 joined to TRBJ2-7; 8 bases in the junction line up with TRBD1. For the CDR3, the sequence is CASSLRTGTNYEQYF. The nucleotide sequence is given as TGTGCCAGCAGCCTACGGACAGGGACCAATTACGAGCAGTACTTC.